This entry features one TCR beta chain sequence. Antigen unknown. Regarding donors, all were healthy bone marrow donors. This record belongs to a study of cytomegalovirus exposure and HLA in healthy donors. Findings and caveats of the study: One variant, a missense change in DCLRE1C, was linked in a later analysis to TCR beta V- and J-gene trimming. In a later analysis, common viral pathogens appeared linked to several of the most significant clusters. Whilst most TCR sequences proved rare, a subset of public TCRs occurred across many donors.

It was with 60 Vbeta and 13 Jbeta primers that the PCR ran. TCRdb keeps only in-frame clones here, not all; method: immunoSEQ multiplex PCR. This sample has roughly 63,000 clones; about 72% occur once, and the top ten carry roughly 23%. Sequencing used PBMCs. This clonotype originated in a man in his forties or fifties in good health and CMV-seropositive.

DNA for the CDR3: TGTGCCAGCCTGGACACAGGGGGACCTACCTACGAGCAGTACTTC. Residues: CASLDTGGPTYEQYF. J is TRBJ2-7 and V is TRBV28; TRBD1 matches 8 bases. This CDR3 spans 15 amino acids. V was pared by 8 bases and J by 2 bases, with 11 bases of the junction left unmatched. Germline CDR1 is MDHEN and CDR2 is SYDVKM.